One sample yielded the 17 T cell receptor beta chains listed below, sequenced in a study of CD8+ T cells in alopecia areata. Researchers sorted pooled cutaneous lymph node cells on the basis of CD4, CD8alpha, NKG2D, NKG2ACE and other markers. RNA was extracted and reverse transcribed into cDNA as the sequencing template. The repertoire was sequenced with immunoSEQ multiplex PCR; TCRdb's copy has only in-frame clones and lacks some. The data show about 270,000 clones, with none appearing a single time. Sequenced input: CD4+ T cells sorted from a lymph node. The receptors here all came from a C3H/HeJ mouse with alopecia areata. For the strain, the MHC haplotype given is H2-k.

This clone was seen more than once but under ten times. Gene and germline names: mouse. The CDR3 is CASSQGTKYNSPLYF. The CDR3 DNA, read in part, is TGTGCCAGCAGCCAAGGGACAAAATATAATTCGCCC. This chain joins TRBV5 and TRBJ1-6, with D possibly being TRBD1 (5 bases). From the germline J gene comes the end of the CDR3, since the read stops 3 residues before it. TRBJ1-6 is an open reading frame, and its role is uncertain. This CDR3 is built from 15 residues. Germline CDR1 is LGHNA and CDR2 is YNLKQL (reference sequence). The V and J ends lost 1 base and 4 bases respectively, with 8 bases between them.

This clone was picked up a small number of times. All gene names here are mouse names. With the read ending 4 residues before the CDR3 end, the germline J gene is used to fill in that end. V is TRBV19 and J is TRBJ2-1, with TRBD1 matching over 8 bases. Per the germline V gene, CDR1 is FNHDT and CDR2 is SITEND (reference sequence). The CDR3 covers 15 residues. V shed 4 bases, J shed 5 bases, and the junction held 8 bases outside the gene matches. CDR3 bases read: TGTGCCAGCAGTCCAACCCGCAGGGGGCATGCT. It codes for CASSPTRRGHA. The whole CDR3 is CASSPTRRGHAEQFF.

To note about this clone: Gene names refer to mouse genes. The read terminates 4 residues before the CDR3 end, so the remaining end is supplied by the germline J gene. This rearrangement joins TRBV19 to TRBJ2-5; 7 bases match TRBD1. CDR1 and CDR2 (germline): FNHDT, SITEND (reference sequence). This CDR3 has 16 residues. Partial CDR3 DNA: TGTGCCAGCAGTACCCATTACAGGGGCAAGGGAGAC. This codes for CASSTHYRGKGD. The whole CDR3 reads CASSTHYRGKGDTQYF.

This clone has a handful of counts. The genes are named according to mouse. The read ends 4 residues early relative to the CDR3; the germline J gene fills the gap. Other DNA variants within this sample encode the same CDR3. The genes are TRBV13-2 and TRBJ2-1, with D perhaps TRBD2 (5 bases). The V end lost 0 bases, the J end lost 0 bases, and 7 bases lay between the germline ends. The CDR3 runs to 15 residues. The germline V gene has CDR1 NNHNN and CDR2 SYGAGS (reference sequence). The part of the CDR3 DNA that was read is TGTGCCAGCGGTGATGCTGGGTATAACTATGCT. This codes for CASGDAGYNYA. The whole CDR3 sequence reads CASGDAGYNYAEQFF.

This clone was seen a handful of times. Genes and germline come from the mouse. The DNA read from the CDR3 is TGTGCTAGCAGTCCGGGACTGGGGGGGCGCGACACCGGG. Translation gives CASSPGLGGRDTG. From start to end, the CDR3 is CASSPGLGGRDTGQLYF. This chain uses TRBV17 with TRBJ2-2, with 14 bases that match TRBD2. The read comes to an end 4 residues before the CDR3 does, leaving the germline J gene to fill in the end. Germline V gene sequence: CDR1 MNHDT, CDR2 YYDKIL. This CDR3 contains 17 residues. Germline trimming cut 5 bases from V and 3 bases from J; bases unmatched to any gene: 5. The full variable domain, in which reference TRBV17 and TRBJ2-2 provide the parts outside the CDR3, is DTTVKQNPRYKLARVGKPVNLICSQTMNHDTMYWYQKKPNQAPKLLLFYYDKILNREADTFEKFQSSRPNNSFCSLYIGSAGLEYSAMYLCASSPGLGGRDTGQLYFGEGSKLTVL.

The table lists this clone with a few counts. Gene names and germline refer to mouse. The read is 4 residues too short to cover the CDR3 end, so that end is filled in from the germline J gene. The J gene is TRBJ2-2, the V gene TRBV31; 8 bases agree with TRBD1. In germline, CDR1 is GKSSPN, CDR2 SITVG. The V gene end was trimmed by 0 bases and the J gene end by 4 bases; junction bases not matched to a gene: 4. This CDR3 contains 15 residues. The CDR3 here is CAWSLAGGRTGQLYF. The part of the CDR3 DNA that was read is TGTGCCTGGAGTCTAGCAGGGGGCCGCACCGGG.

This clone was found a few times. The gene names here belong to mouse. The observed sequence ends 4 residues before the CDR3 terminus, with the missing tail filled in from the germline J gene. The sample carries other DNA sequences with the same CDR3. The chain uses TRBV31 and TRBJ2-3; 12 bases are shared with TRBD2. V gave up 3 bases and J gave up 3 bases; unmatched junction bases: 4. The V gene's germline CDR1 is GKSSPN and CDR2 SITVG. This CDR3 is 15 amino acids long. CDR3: CAWSPGLGGAETLYF. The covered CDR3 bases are TGTGCCTGGAGCCCCGGACTGGGGGGGGCAGAA.

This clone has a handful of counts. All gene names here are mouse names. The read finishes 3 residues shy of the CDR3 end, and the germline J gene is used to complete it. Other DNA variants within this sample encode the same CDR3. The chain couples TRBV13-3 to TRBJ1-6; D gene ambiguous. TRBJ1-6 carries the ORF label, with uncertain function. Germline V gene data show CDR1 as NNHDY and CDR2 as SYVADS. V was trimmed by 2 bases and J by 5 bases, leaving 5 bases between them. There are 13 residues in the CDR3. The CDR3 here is CASSEQNNSPLYF. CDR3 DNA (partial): TGTGCCAGCAGTGAACAAAATAATTCGCCC.

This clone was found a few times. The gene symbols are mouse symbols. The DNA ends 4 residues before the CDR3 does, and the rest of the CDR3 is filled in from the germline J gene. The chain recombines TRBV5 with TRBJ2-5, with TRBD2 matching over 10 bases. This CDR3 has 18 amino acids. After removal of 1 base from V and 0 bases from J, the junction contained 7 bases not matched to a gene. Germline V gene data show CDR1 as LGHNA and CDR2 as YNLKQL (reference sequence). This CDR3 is CASSQVPGLGTNQDTQYF. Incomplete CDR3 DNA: TGTGCCAGCAGCCAAGTCCCGGGACTGGGGACCAACCAAGAC.

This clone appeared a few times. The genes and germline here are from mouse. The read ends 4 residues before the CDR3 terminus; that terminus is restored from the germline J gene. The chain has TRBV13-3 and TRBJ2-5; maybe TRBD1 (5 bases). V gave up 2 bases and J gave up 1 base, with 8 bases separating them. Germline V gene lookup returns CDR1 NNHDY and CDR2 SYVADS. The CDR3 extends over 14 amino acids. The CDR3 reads CASSDRADQDTQYF. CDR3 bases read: TGTGCCAGCAGTGACAGGGCGGACCAAGAC. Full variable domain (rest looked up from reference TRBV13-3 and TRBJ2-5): EAAVTQSPRSKVAVTGGKVTLSCHQTNNHDYMYWYRQDTGHGLRLIHYSYVADSTEKGDIPDGYKASRPSQENFSLILELASLSQTAVYFCASSDRADQDTQYFGPGTRLLVL.

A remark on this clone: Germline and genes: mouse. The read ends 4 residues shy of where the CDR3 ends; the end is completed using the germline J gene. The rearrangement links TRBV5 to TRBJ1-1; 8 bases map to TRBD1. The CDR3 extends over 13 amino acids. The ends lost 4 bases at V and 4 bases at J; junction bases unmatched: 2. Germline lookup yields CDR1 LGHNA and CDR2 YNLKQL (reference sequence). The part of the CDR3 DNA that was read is TGTGCCAGCAGCCCAGGGGGCGCCACA. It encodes CASSPGGAT. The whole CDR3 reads CASSPGGATEVFF.

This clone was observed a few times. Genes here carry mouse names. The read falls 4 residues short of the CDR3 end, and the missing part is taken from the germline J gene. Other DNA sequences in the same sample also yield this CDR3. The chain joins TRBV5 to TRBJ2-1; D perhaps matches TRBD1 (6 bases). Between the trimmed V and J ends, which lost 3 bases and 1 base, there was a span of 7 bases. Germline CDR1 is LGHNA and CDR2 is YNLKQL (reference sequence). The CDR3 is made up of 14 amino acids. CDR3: CASSQDRNYAEQFF. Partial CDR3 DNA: TGTGCCAGCAGCCAGGACAGAAACTATGCT.

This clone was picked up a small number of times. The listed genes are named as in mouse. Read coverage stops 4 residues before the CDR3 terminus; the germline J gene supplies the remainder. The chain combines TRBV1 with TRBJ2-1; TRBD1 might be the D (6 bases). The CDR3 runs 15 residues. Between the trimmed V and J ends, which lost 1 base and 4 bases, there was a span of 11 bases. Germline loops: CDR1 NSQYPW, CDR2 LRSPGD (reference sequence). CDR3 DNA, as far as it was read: TGCACCTGCAGTGCAGCCCGGGACAATTATGCT. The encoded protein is CTCSAARDNYA. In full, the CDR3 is CTCSAARDNYAEQFF.

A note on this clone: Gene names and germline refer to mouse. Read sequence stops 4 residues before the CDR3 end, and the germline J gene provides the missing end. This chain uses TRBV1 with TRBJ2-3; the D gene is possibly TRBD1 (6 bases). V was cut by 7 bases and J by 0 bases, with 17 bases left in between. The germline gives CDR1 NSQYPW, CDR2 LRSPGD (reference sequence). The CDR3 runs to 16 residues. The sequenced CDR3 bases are TGCACCTGCATTATCCGGGACAAATCTAGTGCAGAA. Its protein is CTCIIRDKSSAE. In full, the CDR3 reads CTCIIRDKSSAETLYF.

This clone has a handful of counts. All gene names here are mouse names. The sequenced part of the CDR3 DNA is TGTGCCTGGAGTCGGACTGGGGACTAT. Protein: CAWSRTGDY. The full CDR3 is CAWSRTGDYEQYF. The chain links TRBV31 to TRBJ2-7; 9 bases agree with TRBD2. The read falls 4 residues short of the CDR3 end, and the missing part is taken from the germline J gene. Trimming took 1 base from V and 3 from J; bases not matched to a gene: 1. Germline-derived CDR1 and CDR2 are GKSSPN and SITVG. This CDR3 has 13 residues.

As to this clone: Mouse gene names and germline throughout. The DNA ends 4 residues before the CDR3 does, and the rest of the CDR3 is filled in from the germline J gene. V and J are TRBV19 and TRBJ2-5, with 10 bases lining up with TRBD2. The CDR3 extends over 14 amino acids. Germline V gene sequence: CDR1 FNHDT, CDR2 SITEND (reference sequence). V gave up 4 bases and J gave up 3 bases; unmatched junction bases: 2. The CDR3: CASSLGLGQDTQYF. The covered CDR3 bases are TGTGCCAGCAGTTTGGGACTGGGGCAAGAC.

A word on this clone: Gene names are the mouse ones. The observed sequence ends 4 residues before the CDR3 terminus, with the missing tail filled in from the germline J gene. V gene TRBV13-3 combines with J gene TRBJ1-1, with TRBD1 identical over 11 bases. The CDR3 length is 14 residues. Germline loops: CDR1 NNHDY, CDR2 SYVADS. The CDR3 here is CASSVAGQGVEVFF. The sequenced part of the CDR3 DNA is TGTGCCAGCAGTGTCGCGGGACAGGGGGTA.